One and the same sample provided the 32 T cell receptor beta chains below, sequenced in a study of T-cell reconstitution after alpha-beta-depleted transplantation in children. Using unique molecular identifiers, the investigators prepared the TCRbeta library. A single record per CDR3 protein comes from TCRdb applying MiXCR to the PCR reads. This sample carries some 490,000 distinct CDR3 sequences, roughly an eighth of them seen once, and the ten largest clones take around 5.6%. The sample consisted of PBMCs from the stem cell graft donor, taken from the stem cell graft. All receptors derive from a human donor who donated a stem cell graft to a child with combined immunodeficiency.

This clonotype has just a few counts. The chain has TRBV11-2 and TRBJ2-7; possibly TRBD1 for D (8 bases). V lost 3 bases and J 7 bases, leaving 13 bases between the germline ends. Germline CDR1 reads SGHAT; CDR2 reads FQNNGV. CDR3 size: 13 residues. CDR3 sequence reads: CASSLDREGEQYF. Here the CDR3 DNA reads TGTGCCAGCAGCTTGGACAGGGAGGGTGAGCAGTACTTC.

Many counts were recorded for this clonotype. The chain links TRBV20-1 to TRBJ2-3; D uncertain. Germline CDR1 is DFQATT and CDR2 is SNEGSKA (reference sequence). Trimming pared 6 bases from V and 6 bases from J, leaving 7 bases between. CDR3 size: 10 residues. CDR3 nucleotide sequence: TGCAGTGCGGGGTGGGATACGCAGTATTTT. This codes for CSAGWDTQYF.

This chain links TRBV9 with TRBJ2-2, with unresolved D. The CDR3 totals 13 residues. CDR1 is SGDLS, CDR2 YYNGEE, per germline. With 0 bases removed from V and 6 bases from J, the gap between germline ends came to 6 bases. The CDR3 region has the DNA TGTGCCAGCAGCGTAGACCCTGCCGGGGAGCTGTTTTTT. It specifies CASSVDPAGELFF.

At least ten counts were recorded for this clonotype. The genes are TRBV24-1 and TRBJ2-3; no clear D. There are 11 residues in the CDR3. The germline V gene encodes CDR1 KGHDR and CDR2 SFDVKD. Trimming took 2 bases from V and 7 from J, leaving 3 bases between them. CDR3 protein: CATSDSNTQYF. The CDR3, as DNA: TGTGCCACCAGTGATTCAAATACGCAGTATTTT.

The chain recombines TRBV7-6 with TRBJ2-5, with D perhaps TRBD1 or TRBD2 (5 bases each). The CDR3 is 14 residues long. The V end lost 5 bases, the J end lost 2 bases, and 12 bases lay between the germline ends. Looked up from germline, CDR1 is SGHVS and CDR2 is FNYEAQ. The CDR3 nucleotides read TGTGCCAGCAGCCACCGGGACGGGCAAGAGACCCAGTACTTC. It translates to CASSHRDGQETQYF.

The chain couples TRBV30 to TRBJ2-2; the D gene is possibly TRBD1 (5 bases). The CDR3 has 13 residues. V gave up 3 bases and J gave up 5 bases, with 10 bases separating them. From germline, CDR1 is GTSNPN and CDR2 SVGIG (reference sequence). The CDR3 region has the DNA TGTGCCTGGAGGGACACCCAGACCGGGGAGCTGTTTTTT. It specifies CAWRDTQTGELFF.

This clonotype was detected many times. The genes are TRBV20-1 and TRBJ2-1, with 14 bases identical to TRBD2. The CDR3 is made up of 16 amino acids. CDR1 and CDR2 (germline): DFQATT, SNEGSKA (reference sequence). The V gene end was trimmed by 5 bases and the J gene end by 0 bases; junction bases not matched to a gene: 3. CDR3 loop: CSAQGLAGASYNEQFF. In DNA, the CDR3 is TGCAGTGCTCAGGGACTAGCGGGAGCCTCCTACAATGAGCAGTTCTTC.

The chain combines TRBV9 with TRBJ2-7, with a weak D call TRBD2 (6 bases). Germline lookup yields CDR1 SGDLS and CDR2 YYNGEE. With 6 bases removed from V and 2 bases from J, the gap between germline ends came to 15 bases. The CDR3 has 14 amino acids. The CDR3 sequence: CASTAPGTPYEQYF. CDR3 bases: TGTGCCAGCACCGCCCCAGGGACTCCCTACGAGCAGTACTTC.

V gene TRBV20-1 combines with J gene TRBJ2-1, with a weak D call TRBD2 (6 bases). The CDR3 covers 15 residues. Germline V lookup: CDR1 DFQATT, CDR2 SNEGSKA (reference sequence). The V end was cut by 2 bases, the J end by 1 base, with 12 bases between. This CDR3 reads CSARWTGLSYNEQFF. CDR3 nucleotide sequence: TGCAGTGCTAGATGGACGGGACTTTCCTACAATGAGCAGTTCTTC.

This clonotype has just a few counts. This sequence joins TRBV6-4 and TRBJ2-3, with 9 nucleotides matching TRBD1. V shed 4 bases, J shed 4 bases, and the junction held 9 bases outside the gene matches. Germline CDR1 reads MRHNA; CDR2 reads SNTAGT. This CDR3 spans 16 amino acids. The CDR3 sequence: CASSATGTGSADTQYF. In DNA, the CDR3 is TGTGCCAGCAGTGCCACTGGGACAGGGTCTGCAGATACGCAGTATTTT.

This chain links TRBV30 with TRBJ2-7; D uncertain. The CDR3 has 11 amino acids. The germline V gene has CDR1 GTSNPN and CDR2 SVGIG (reference sequence). Trimming took 2 bases from V and 2 from J, leaving 4 bases between them. The CDR3 DNA sequence: TGTGCCTGGAGTTCCACCTACGAGCAGTACTTC. It codes for CAWSSTYEQYF.

This clonotype was counted many times. The V call is TRBV12-3 or TRBV12-4, the J call TRBJ2-5; D call uncertain. The CDR3 is 15 residues long. V gave up 5 bases and J gave up 2 bases, with 15 bases separating them. The chain's CDR3 is CASSTLNDWQETQYF. DNA for the CDR3: TGTGCCAGCAGTACCCTTAACGACTGGCAAGAGACCCAGTACTTC.

The chain has TRBV12-3 or TRBV12-4 and TRBJ2-5; no reliable D call. This CDR3 has 12 residues. V was trimmed by 8 bases and J by 4 bases, leaving 11 bases between them. The DNA of the CDR3 is TGTGCCAGCTCTGCCTTAAGAGAGACCCAGTACTTC. It is translated as CASSALRETQYF.

The chain couples TRBV5-1 to TRBJ2-2; no clear D gene. The CDR3 totals 16 residues. Per the germline V gene, CDR1 is SGHRS and CDR2 is YFSETQ. Trimming left V 4 bases short and J 0 bases short, with 13 bases between. The CDR3, as DNA: TGCGCCAGCAGCCGAAGTAAGAACCCGAACACCGGGGAGCTGTTTTTT. This sequence encodes CASSRSKNPNTGELFF.

The chain couples TRBV5-6 to TRBJ1-3; D may be TRBD1 (6 bases). Trimming left V 0 bases short and J 5 bases short, with 12 bases between. CDR1 and CDR2 from the germline V gene are SGHDT and YYEEEE. The CDR3 extends over 15 amino acids. CDR3 region: CASSLEGGGRNTIYF. For the CDR3, the DNA is TGTGCCAGCAGCTTGGAAGGGGGAGGAAGAAACACCATATATTTT.

This clonotype was counted a few times. The chain is built from TRBV5-1 and TRBJ2-7; no clear D gene. The CDR3 is made up of 14 amino acids. Trimming shortened V by 2 bases and J by 1 base, and 10 bases separated the two germline ends. Germline V CDR1 and CDR2: SGHRS, YFSETQ. The DNA for the CDR3 is TGCGCCAGCAGCTTTAGACCGGATTCCTACGAGCAGTACTTC. It encodes CASSFRPDSYEQYF.

A single count supports this clonotype. V gene TRBV19 combines with J gene TRBJ1-5, with D perhaps matching TRBD1 (6 bases). Looked up from germline, CDR1 is LNHDA and CDR2 is SQIVND (reference sequence). This CDR3 region has 16 residues. The germline V and J ends were trimmed by 6 bases and 1 base, with 16 bases remaining between them. The CDR3 DNA sequence: TGTGCCAGTAGGTACCGGGGGGCGCAGAGCAATCAGCCCCAGCATTTT. This codes for CASRYRGAQSNQPQHF.

This clonotype came up many times. The chain is built from TRBV27 and TRBJ2-5; TRBD2 matches at 12 bases. J gave up 1 base and V 4 bases, and 4 bases lay outside the gene matches. The CDR3 has 16 residues. CDR1 is MNHEY, CDR2 SMNVEV, per germline (reference sequence). The CDR3 sequence is CASSSTSGGSQETQYF. CDR3 sequence (DNA): TGTGCCAGCAGTTCGACTAGCGGGGGATCCCAAGAGACCCAGTACTTC.

The V and J genes are TRBV24-1 and TRBJ1-5; TRBD1 matches at 8 bases. This CDR3 contains 17 residues. V shed 4 bases and J 3 bases; nucleotides not matched to a gene: 10. Germline V gene lookup returns CDR1 KGHDR and CDR2 SFDVKD. This CDR3 is CATSDPGQGEDNQPQHF. CDR3 in DNA: TGTGCCACCAGTGACCCTGGACAGGGTGAGGACAATCAGCCCCAGCATTTT.

The table lists this clonotype with a count of one. A much larger clone lies one base from this, so it may be a read error. CDR3 in DNA: TGTGCCATCAGCTTGTTTCGGAGTAGGTACAATGAGCAGTTCTTC. Residues: CAISLFRSRYNEQFF. The genes are TRBV5-6 and TRBJ2-1; no reliable D call. Germline-derived CDR1 and CDR2 are SGHDT and YYEEEE. This CDR3 is built from 15 residues.

V is TRBV11-3 and J is TRBJ2-1; D possibly matches TRBD1 or TRBD2 (5 bases each). Trimming took off 3 bases at V and 7 bases at J, with 16 bases between the two ends. This CDR3 region has 15 residues. Germline CDR1 is SGHNT and CDR2 is YENEEA. The CDR3 loop reads CASSFRDVGRNEQFF. In DNA form, the CDR3 reads TGTGCCAGCAGCTTTAGGGACGTAGGGCGGAATGAGCAGTTCTTC.

Of note for this clonotype: One end of the junction fails to match germline, which may point to a read error. The gene calls are TRBV7-9 and TRBJ1-2; TRBD1 might be the D (5 bases). Per the germline V gene, CDR1 is SEHNR and CDR2 is FQNEAQ (reference sequence). This CDR3 comprises 13 residues. The CDR3 DNA reads TGTGCCAGCAGCTACGGGGCCATCTATGGCTACATCTTC. The encoded protein is CASSYGAIYGYIF.

The V call is TRBV6-5, the J call TRBJ1-1; D gene unclear. Germline CDR1 is MNHEY and CDR2 is SVGAGI. There are 15 residues in the CDR3. The V end was cut by 0 bases, the J end by 0 bases, with 8 bases between. The CDR3 nucleotides read TGTGCCAGCAGTTACTCGCGTAACATGAACACTGAAGCTTTCTTT. Translation: CASSYSRNMNTEAFF.

The chain uses TRBV12-3 or TRBV12-4 and TRBJ1-2; possible D gene TRBD1, 6 bases. Trimming removed 5 bases from V and 4 bases from J, with 17 bases in between. The CDR3 extends over 15 amino acids. CDR3 DNA sequence: TGTGCCAGCAGTCCAACCTGGGGGGCTGGCTATGGCTACACCTTC. Its protein product is CASSPTWGAGYGYTF.

This clonotype was found a few times. The chain combines TRBV12-3 or TRBV12-4 with TRBJ2-5, with D unresolved. V dropped 5 bases and J dropped 0 bases, with 16 bases sitting between them. The length of the CDR3 is 16 residues. The CDR3 protein is CASSGPERRYQETQYF. CDR3 DNA: TGTGCCAGCAGTGGGCCGGAACGCAGGTACCAAGAGACCCAGTACTTC.

This clonotype was found many times. The V call is TRBV7-2, the J call TRBJ1-2; 10 positions agree with TRBD1. After removal of 3 bases from V and 3 bases from J, the junction contained 4 bases not matched to a gene. This CDR3 contains 15 residues. Germline CDR1 and CDR2: SGHTA and FQGNSA. In DNA, the CDR3 is TGTGCCAGCAGCTTCGCCGGGACAGGGGACTATGGCTACACCTTC. It specifies CASSFAGTGDYGYTF.

This clonotype was counted a few times. The chain couples TRBV11-2 to TRBJ2-2; 10 bases align to TRBD2. The CDR3 is 17 residues long. Losses at the gene ends were 0 bases for V and 4 bases for J; bases not matched to a gene: 5. The germline CDR1 and CDR2 sequences are SGHAT and FQNNGV. The CDR3 loop reads CASSLDLLAGTTGELFF. CDR3 DNA: TGTGCCAGCAGCTTAGACCTACTAGCGGGGACCACCGGGGAGCTGTTTTTT.

This clonotype appeared many times. The V and J genes are TRBV12-3 or TRBV12-4 and TRBJ1-3, with no clear D. Trimming pared 3 bases from V and 1 base from J, leaving 10 bases between. The CDR3 spans 15 residues. The CDR3 nucleotides are TGTGCCAGCAGTTTTGAGGGAAGTTCTGGAAACACCATATATTTT. Translation: CASSFEGSSGNTIYF.

This clonotype showed up many times. The chain recombines TRBV7-2 with TRBJ2-1, with D uncertain. Germline CDR1 reads SGHTA; CDR2 reads FQGNSA. Trimming left V 5 bases short and J 7 bases short, with 12 bases between. The CDR3 contains 13 residues. The CDR3 loop reads CASSVRLENEQFF. The DNA of the CDR3 is TGTGCCAGCAGCGTGCGCCTGGAGAATGAGCAGTTCTTC.

This clonotype was counted ten times or more. The gene calls are TRBV12-3 or TRBV12-4 and TRBJ2-3; D is ambiguous. The CDR3 has 17 amino acids. V dropped 4 bases and J dropped 0 bases, with 17 bases sitting between them. The CDR3 loop reads CASSWYPDFSSTDTQYF. CDR3 sequence (DNA): TGTGCCAGCAGTTGGTACCCCGATTTCTCTAGCACAGATACGCAGTATTTT.

The J gene is TRBJ1-2, the V gene TRBV27, with TRBD1 matching 7 bases. Germline-derived CDR1 and CDR2 are MNHEY and SMNVEV (reference sequence). The CDR3 loop spans 16 amino acids. The ends lost 2 bases at V and 8 bases at J; junction bases unmatched: 14. The CDR3 spells CASSLEVGQAASGYTF. CDR3 DNA sequence: TGTGCCAGCAGTTTAGAGGTCGGACAGGCCGCGTCGGGCTACACCTTC.

The chain combines TRBV27 with TRBJ1-4, with D unresolved. This CDR3 is built from 14 residues. Germline V lookup: CDR1 MNHEY, CDR2 SMNVEV (reference sequence). The CDR3 sequence: CASRTAATNEKLFF. In nucleotides, the CDR3 is TGTGCTAGTCGGACCGCGGCAACTAATGAAAAACTGTTTTTT.